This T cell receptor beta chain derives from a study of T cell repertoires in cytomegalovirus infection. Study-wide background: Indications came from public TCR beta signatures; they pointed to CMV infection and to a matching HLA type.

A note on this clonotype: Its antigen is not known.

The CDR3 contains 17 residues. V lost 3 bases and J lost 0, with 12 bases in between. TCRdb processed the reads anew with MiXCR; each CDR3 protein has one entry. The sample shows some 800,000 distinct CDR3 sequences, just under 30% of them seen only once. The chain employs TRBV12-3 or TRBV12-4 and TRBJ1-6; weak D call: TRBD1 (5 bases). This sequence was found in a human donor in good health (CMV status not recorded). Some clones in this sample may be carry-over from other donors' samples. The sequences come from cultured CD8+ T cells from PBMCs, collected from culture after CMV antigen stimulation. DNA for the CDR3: TGTGCCAGCAGTTTGACAGAATTTAGCTCCTATAATTCACCCCTCCACTTT. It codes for CASSLTEFSSYNSPLHF.